Below, 7 T cell receptor beta chains from the same sample are listed, as sequenced in a study of PD-1 blockade in classical Hodgkin lymphoma. Each patient relapsed following autologous stem cell transplantation, and prior brentuximab vedotin exposure differed. This table comes from immunoSEQ multiplex PCR, and its TCRdb copy is limited to in-frame clones, with some not included. The sample lists some 46,000 clones, 80% occurring once. The sequences come from peripheral blood mononuclear cells (PBMCs), collected before the second cycle of nivolumab. These receptors all come from a human donor with classical Hodgkin lymphoma.

In its sample, this clone was seen once. The rearrangement links TRBV27 to TRBJ2-2, with D unresolved. Germline V gene sequence: CDR1 MNHEY, CDR2 SMNVEV (reference sequence). This CDR3 is built from 14 residues. V was clipped by 3 bases and J by 2 bases, with 7 bases between them. The CDR3 DNA sequence: TGTGCCAGCAGTTTCATCTATAACACCGGGGAGCTGTTTTTT. Its translation: CASSFIYNTGELFF.

V usage is TRBV5-1 and J usage is TRBJ1-3; D is unclear. Trimming removed 0 bases at V and 4 bases at J, with 5 bases between. The CDR3 has 13 amino acids. Germline CDR1 is SGHRS and CDR2 is YFSETQ. The CDR3 DNA is TGCGCCAGCAGCTTGGGTGAGGGAAACACCATATATTTT. Translation: CASSLGEGNTIYF.

V is TRBV30 and J is TRBJ2-1; tentative D call: TRBD2 (5 bases). Germline V gene data show CDR1 as GTSNPN and CDR2 as SVGIG (reference sequence). V lost 8 bases, J lost 10 bases, and 21 bases lay in between. The CDR3 length is 13 residues. In DNA form, the CDR3 reads TGTGCCCGAGGGAACCAGCGCTTGAAAGAGCAGTTCTTC. Translated: CARGNQRLKEQFF.

The count of this clone is one. The chain has TRBV18 and TRBJ1-6; TRBD1 is a possible D gene (5 bases). Germline values: CDR1 KGHSH, CDR2 LQKENI. CDR3 length: 17 residues. The V and J ends lost 2 bases and 3 bases respectively, with 14 bases between them. CDR3 in DNA: TGTGCCAGCTCACCATTCGGGGCCCAAGGCTATAATTCACCCCTCCACTTT. Translation: CASSPFGAQGYNSPLHF.

The chain combines TRBV5-5 with TRBJ1-1, with a tentative D call TRBD1 (5 bases). Trimming stripped 0 bases from V and 0 bases from J, with 6 bases between. The length of the CDR3 is 14 residues. Germline CDR1 is SGHKS and CDR2 is YYEKEE (reference sequence). The CDR3 loop reads CASSLGQMNTEAFF. The DNA for the CDR3 is TGTGCCAGCAGCTTGGGACAGATGAACACTGAAGCTTTCTTT.

This clone has just a few counts. The rearrangement links TRBV6-5 to TRBJ2-7; 8 nucleotides match TRBD2. There are 15 residues in the CDR3. The germline V gene has CDR1 MNHEY and CDR2 SVGAGI. After removal of 5 bases from V and 2 bases from J, the junction contained 8 bases not matched to a gene. For the CDR3, the DNA is TGTGCCAGCAGTCCTTCGGGTAGCGGGACCTACGAGCAGTACTTC. Residues: CASSPSGSGTYEQYF.

The chain has TRBV15 and TRBJ2-7, with 8 positions matching TRBD1. The junction had 3 bases not matched to a gene; V was cut back by 0 bases and J by 2 bases. Germline CDR1 reads LNHNV; CDR2 reads YYDKDF (reference sequence). The CDR3 runs to 15 residues. This CDR3 reads CATSRDGQGPYEQYF. Written as DNA, the CDR3 is TGTGCCACCAGCAGAGATGGACAGGGCCCCTACGAGCAGTACTTC.